This T cell receptor beta chain is from a study of T cell clones after liver transplantation. For the study at large: A pre-transplant mixed lymphocyte reaction with TCRbeta sequencing defined graft-donor-reactive clones followed in post-transplant blood. Apart from a few HCV-positive recipients, transplants were for non-autoimmune, non-viral reasons. Until 12-24 months post-transplant, subjects got standard immunosuppression and no induction. Points from the study as a whole: The donor-reactive repertoire was only partly measurable in two subjects, lacking donor cells.

This clone was observed once. Its antigen remains unidentified. Repertoires were generated with immunoSEQ multiplex PCR, while TCRdb's copy carries only in-frame clones and drops some. Here the sample spans 70,000 or so clones, around 92% being singletons. This CDR3 contains 16 residues. V was pared by 8 bases and J by 5 bases, with 17 bases of the junction left unmatched. Per the germline V gene, CDR1 is MDHEN and CDR2 is SYDVKM. The chain combines TRBV28 with TRBJ2-5; 7 nucleotides align to TRBD2. Sequenced here: CD4+ T cells from blood, sampled approximately 27 months after liver transplant. This receptor was taken from a human patient who received a liver transplant. Some of the T cells may derive from the graft donor. CDR3 DNA: TGTGCCAGCCAACCAAGGCTAGGTTCCGGGGGGGAGACCCAGTACTTC. It codes for CASQPRLGSGGETQYF.